Described below is a single TCR beta chain sequence and its context. The antigen remains unidentified. These data originate in a study of post-analysis software for immune sequencing data. Across the study: The disease courses covered relapsing-remitting, secondary progressive and progressive-relapsing multiple sclerosis. Regarding the study as a whole: Strong co-clustering by F measure linked samples that shared a preparation batch. TRBV5-6, TRBV5-1 and TRBV20-1 were among four to six TRBV segments more frequent in patients than controls. There was significantly lower normalized Chao1 diversity in multiple sclerosis patients than in controls.

Included in the TCR beta cDNA libraries were unique molecular identifiers. T cells numbering about 0.95 to 11 million gave rise to about 540,000 cDNA molecules. TCRdb independently ran MiXCR on the PCR reads; one entry per CDR3 protein. The table lists about 820,000 distinct CDR3 sequences, around 53% of them singletons. V trimming: 1 base; J trimming: 5 bases; junction bases outside the gene matches: 8. CDR3 size: 16 residues. The germline V gene encodes CDR1 SEHNR and CDR2 FQNEAQ (reference sequence). The genes are TRBV7-9 and TRBJ2-5; 9 bases agree with TRBD1. This TCR was sampled from a girl aged 5 to 17 with multiple sclerosis. Source material: blood. Here the CDR3 DNA reads TGTGCCAGCAGCTTAGACCCGGGACAGGGCATGGAGACCCAGTACTTC. It encodes CASSLDPGQGMETQYF.